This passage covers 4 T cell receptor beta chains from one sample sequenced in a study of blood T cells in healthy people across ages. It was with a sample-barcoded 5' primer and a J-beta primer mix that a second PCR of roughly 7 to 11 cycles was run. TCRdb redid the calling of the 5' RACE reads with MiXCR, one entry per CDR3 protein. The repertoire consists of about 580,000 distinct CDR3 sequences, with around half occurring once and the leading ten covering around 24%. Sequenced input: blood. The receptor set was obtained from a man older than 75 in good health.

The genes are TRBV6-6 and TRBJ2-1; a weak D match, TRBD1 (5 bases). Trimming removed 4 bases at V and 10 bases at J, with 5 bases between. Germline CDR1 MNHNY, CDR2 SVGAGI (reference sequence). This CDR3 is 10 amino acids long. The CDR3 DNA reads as TGTGCCAGCAGTTGGGGCGAGCAGTTCTTC. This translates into CASSWGEQFF.

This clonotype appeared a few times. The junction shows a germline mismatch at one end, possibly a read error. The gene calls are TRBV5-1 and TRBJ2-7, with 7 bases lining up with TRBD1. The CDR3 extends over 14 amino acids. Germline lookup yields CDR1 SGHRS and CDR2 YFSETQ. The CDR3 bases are TGTGCCAGCAGCTTGGGACAGACGTCCTACGAGCAGTACTTC. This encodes CASSLGQTSYEQYF.

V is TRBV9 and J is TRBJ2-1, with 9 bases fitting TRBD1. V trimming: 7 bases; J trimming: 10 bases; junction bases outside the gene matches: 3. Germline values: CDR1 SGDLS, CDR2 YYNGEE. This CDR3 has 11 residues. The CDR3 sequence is CASGGTGEQFF. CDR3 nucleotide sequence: TGTGCCAGCGGCGGGACAGGGGAGCAGTTCTTC.

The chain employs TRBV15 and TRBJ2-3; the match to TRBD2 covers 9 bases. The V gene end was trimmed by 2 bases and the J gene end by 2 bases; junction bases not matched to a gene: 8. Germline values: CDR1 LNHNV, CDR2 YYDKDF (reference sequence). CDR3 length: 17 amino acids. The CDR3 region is CATSRQGGGGYTDTQYF. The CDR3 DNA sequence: TGTGCCACCAGCAGACAAGGCGGGGGGGGATACACAGATACGCAGTATTTT.